The entry that follows covers one T cell receptor beta chain sequence. Germline V lookup: CDR1 SEHNR, CDR2 FQNEAQ (reference sequence). The CDR3 is 16 residues long. Trimming took 5 bases from V and 0 from J, leaving 16 bases between them. This sample was included in a study of cytomegalovirus exposure and HLA in healthy donors. Primers: 60 Vbeta forward and 13 Jbeta reverse. Some clones are missing from TCRdb's copy, which holds only in-frame ones; the method was immunoSEQ multiplex PCR. Of over 150,000 clones listed, more than 80% are singletons. The receptor was derived from a boy between 10 and 17 years old in good health and CMV-seronegative. V gene TRBV7-9 combines with J gene TRBJ1-1; D ambiguous. Sequencing was done on a sample of PBMCs. The CDR3: CASSSPFGGVNTEAFF. CDR3 bases: TGTGCCAGCAGCAGCCCTTTCGGCGGCGTGAACACTGAAGCTTTCTTT.